Shown below are 8 T cell receptor beta chains from a single sample sequenced in a study of T cells after somatic rescue of genetic block. The assay was immunoSEQ multiplex PCR, and TCRdb's table has in-frame clones only and misses some. The sample holds tens of thousands of clones, about 96% seen once. Sequencing was done on a sample of peripheral blood mononuclear cells (PBMCs). Receptor source: a child less than two years old.

This clone was seen a single time. The CDR3 DNA sequence: TGTGCCACCAGCAGCGGACAGGGGGAAAAACTGTTTTTT. This translates into CATSSGQGEKLFF. This chain links TRBV15 with TRBJ1-4, with 9 bases fitting TRBD1. Looked up from germline, CDR1 is LNHNV and CDR2 is YYDKDF (reference sequence). J was trimmed by 8 bases and V by 3 bases; bases with no gene match: 1. The CDR3 sequence is 13 residues long.

V and J are TRBV5-8 and TRBJ1-4; D is unclear. Germline-derived CDR1 and CDR2 are SGHTS and YDEGEE. The CDR3 covers 13 residues. V was trimmed by 0 bases and J by 7 bases, leaving 7 bases between them. CDR3 coding DNA: TGTGCCAGCAGCTTGGAAAAGGGTGAAAAACTGTTTTTT. The encoded protein is CASSLEKGEKLFF.

The chain joins TRBV7-9 to TRBJ2-1; D may be TRBD2 (5 bases). Trimming stripped 1 base from V and 0 bases from J, with 10 bases between. The length of the CDR3 is 16 residues. Per germline, CDR1 SEHNR and CDR2 FQNEAQ (reference sequence). In DNA, the CDR3 is TGTGCCAGCAGCTTAGGGAGCGGAAGCTCCTACAATGAGCAGTTCTTC. This sequence encodes CASSLGSGSSYNEQFF.

The chain is built from TRBV9 and TRBJ2-7; no definite D call. Germline V CDR1 and CDR2: SGDLS, YYNGEE. The CDR3 length is 12 residues. The V end lost 3 bases, the J end lost 7 bases, and 11 bases lay between the germline ends. Here the CDR3 DNA reads TGTGCCAGCAGCGGCGAGAGTCGGGAGCAGTACTTC. Translating gives CASSGESREQYF. The complete variable domain, with remaining parts taken from reference TRBV9 and TRBJ2-7, reads DSGVTQTPKHLITATGQRVTLRCSPRSGDLSVYWYQQSLDQGLQFLIQYYNGEERAKGNILERFSAQQFPDLHSELNLSSLELGDSALYFCASSGESREQYFGPGTRLTVT.

This clone was recorded only once. The rearrangement uses TRBV6-5 and TRBJ2-5, with 10 bases identical to TRBD1. There are 14 residues in the CDR3. V was pared by 4 bases and J by 4 bases, with 3 bases of the junction left unmatched. CDR1 and CDR2 from the germline V gene are MNHEY and SVGAGI. CDR3 DNA sequence: TGTGCCAGCAGTTTCGACAGGGGGCGAGAGACCCAGTACTTC. Translation: CASSFDRGRETQYF.

The chain recombines TRBV7-2 with TRBJ1-2; 7 nucleotides match TRBD1. The CDR3 is 14 amino acids. The V gene's germline CDR1 is SGHTA and CDR2 FQGNSA. Losses at the gene ends were 5 bases for V and 8 bases for J; bases not matched to a gene: 11. CDR3 loop: CASSTAVGGFGYTF. Here the CDR3 DNA reads TGTGCCAGCAGCACCGCCGTAGGGGGCTTCGGCTACACCTTC. The full variable domain, in which reference TRBV7-2 and TRBJ1-2 provide the parts outside the CDR3, is GAGVSQSPSNKVTEKGKDVELRCDPISGHTALYWYRQSLGQGLEFLIYFQGNSAPDKSGLPSDRFSAERTGGSVSTLTIQRTQQEDSAVYLCASSTAVGGFGYTFGSGTRLTVV.

This chain's CDR3 is CASRKSYEQYF. CDR3 in DNA: TGCGCCAGCCGAAAGTCCTACGAGCAGTACTTC. The chain combines TRBV5-1 with TRBJ2-7; D is ambiguous. From germline, CDR1 is SGHRS and CDR2 YFSETQ. Trimming took off 7 bases at V and 1 base at J, with 6 bases between the two ends. The CDR3 runs to 11 residues.

This clone was found once. V is TRBV27 and J is TRBJ2-2; D uncertain. The CDR3 length is 11 residues. V was pared by 9 bases and J by 3 bases, with 5 bases between. Germline V gives CDR1 MNHEY, CDR2 SMNVEV (reference sequence). The CDR3, as DNA: TGTGCCAGTACCGACACCGGGGAGCTGTTTTTT. It is translated as CASTDTGELFF.